What follows are 18 T cell receptor beta chains derived from one specimen sequenced in a study of blood T cell repertoires in COVID-19. The table came from immunoSEQ multiplex PCR; TCRdb's copy has only in-frame clones and leaves some out. The data hold roughly 170,000 clones, with about 80% observed a single time. Sequencing was done on a sample of peripheral blood. These receptors were obtained from an older woman with acute or convalescent COVID-19.

The CDR3 sequence is CASRQYATNEKLFF. The CDR3 DNA reads as TGTGCCAGCAGACAGTACGCAACTAATGAAAAACTGTTTTTT. The gene calls are TRBV2 and TRBJ1-4; D not certain. The germline gives CDR1 SNHLY, CDR2 FYNNEI. Trimming shortened V by 6 bases and J by 0 bases, and 8 bases separated the two germline ends. This CDR3 spans 14 amino acids.

The genes are TRBV6-1 and TRBJ2-3; the D gene is possibly TRBD1 (5 bases). V gave up 3 bases and J gave up 3 bases, with 16 bases separating them. In germline, CDR1 is MNHNS, CDR2 SASEGT. The CDR3 loop spans 16 amino acids. In DNA form, the CDR3 reads TGTGCCAGCAGTGATGTTAAGGGGCGAGGAACAGATACGCAGTATTTT. Its protein is CASSDVKGRGTDTQYF.

The J gene is TRBJ1-1, the V gene TRBV27; D call uncertain. Germline values: CDR1 MNHEY, CDR2 SMNVEV (reference sequence). The CDR3 length is 14 residues. Trimming cost V 2 bases and J 1 base, with 8 bases left between them. The CDR3 protein is CASSLRSGNTEAFF. The CDR3 DNA reads TGTGCCAGCAGTTTACGTTCAGGGAACACTGAAGCTTTCTTT.

This chain links TRBV7-6 with TRBJ2-5; D is possibly TRBD2 (6 bases). The CDR3 sequence is 13 residues long. Between the trimmed V and J ends, which lost 6 bases and 1 base, there was a span of 9 bases. Germline CDR1 reads SGHVS; CDR2 reads FNYEAQ. The CDR3 DNA reads TGTGCCAGCAGGGGGAGGCTCCAAGAGACCCAGTACTTC. Its protein is CASRGRLQETQYF.

This clone has a handful of counts. This chain joins TRBV6-5 and TRBJ2-7; a possible D gene is TRBD1 (6 bases). This CDR3 has 14 amino acids. Per the germline V gene, CDR1 is MNHEY and CDR2 is SVGAGI. Trimming removed 5 bases from V and 7 bases from J, with 18 bases in between. The CDR3 spells CASSRSTGSREQYF. The CDR3 nucleotides are TGTGCCAGCAGTCGGTCCACAGGGTCTCGGGAGCAGTACTTC.

The rearrangement links TRBV5-1 to TRBJ1-4; 7 nucleotides align to TRBD1. The CDR3 extends over 16 amino acids. The germline V gene has CDR1 SGHRS and CDR2 YFSETQ. J was trimmed by 1 base and V by 1 base; bases with no gene match: 4. The CDR3 is CASSLTGVQTNEKLFF. Here the CDR3 DNA reads TGCGCCAGCAGCTTGACAGGGGTTCAAACTAATGAAAAACTGTTTTTT.

The genes are TRBV5-5 and TRBJ2-1; tentative D call: TRBD2 (6 bases). This CDR3 has 14 amino acids. Germline V gene data show CDR1 as SGHKS and CDR2 as YYEKEE (reference sequence). V was shortened by 1 base and J by 9 bases, with 14 bases between the two germline ends. The CDR3 region is CASSLMGGQGEQFF. The CDR3 DNA sequence: TGTGCCAGCAGCTTGATGGGAGGCCAGGGTGAGCAGTTCTTC.

This clone turned up a few times. The chain combines TRBV2 with TRBJ2-1; D is uncertain. Germline V gene lookup returns CDR1 SNHLY and CDR2 FYNNEI. V was cut by 6 bases and J by 11 bases, with 11 bases left in between. The CDR3 contains 11 residues. The CDR3 DNA follows: TGTGCCAGCAGCCCCTCCGAGAAGCAGTTCTTC. This translates into CASSPSEKQFF.

The J gene is TRBJ2-1, the V gene TRBV7-9, with D perhaps TRBD1 (5 bases). The CDR3 consists of 13 residues. The germline CDR1 and CDR2 sequences are SEHNR and FQNEAQ (reference sequence). V dropped 1 base and J dropped 6 bases, with 7 bases sitting between them. The CDR3 nucleotides are TGTGCCAGCAGCTTAGGACAGAGCAATGAGCAGTTCTTC. Translated, it gives CASSLGQSNEQFF.

This chain joins TRBV5-1 and TRBJ2-3, with 7 bases that match TRBD1. The V and J ends lost 5 bases and 4 bases, in that order; junction bases with no gene match: 7. Per the germline V gene, CDR1 is SGHRS and CDR2 is YFSETQ. This CDR3 has 14 residues. The CDR3 here is CASSRQGGSDTQYF. The CDR3 DNA sequence: TGCGCCAGCAGTAGACAGGGTGGTTCAGATACGCAGTATTTT.

The rearrangement uses TRBV13 and TRBJ2-3; TRBD2 aligns across 10 bases. The germline CDR1 and CDR2 sequences are PRHDT and FYEKMQ (reference sequence). V shed 3 bases, J shed 0 bases, and the junction held 3 bases outside the gene matches. The CDR3 spans 16 residues. This chain's CDR3 is CASSFSGRRSTDTQYF. CDR3 coding DNA: TGTGCCAGCAGCTTTAGCGGGAGGCGGAGCACAGATACGCAGTATTTT.

This CDR3 is CASSPNLGRDTEAFF. In nucleotides, the CDR3 is TGTGCCAGCAGCCCAAACTTAGGGAGAGACACTGAAGCTTTCTTT. The chain employs TRBV11-2 and TRBJ1-1; no clear D. V lost 5 bases, J lost 3 bases, and 16 bases lay in between. CDR1 and CDR2 from the germline V gene are SGHAT and FQNNGV. CDR3 length equals 15 residues.

The DNA for the CDR3 is TGTGCCCTTACGGGACCTCAGACAGGGGAGAATTCACCCCTCCACTTT. The encoded protein is CALTGPQTGENSPLHF. The V gene is TRBV19, the J gene TRBJ1-6; 8 bases line up with TRBD1. The CDR3 runs to 16 residues. Germline trimming cut 11 bases from V and 7 bases from J; bases unmatched to any gene: 16. Looked up from germline, CDR1 is LNHDA and CDR2 is SQIVND (reference sequence).

This clone has just a few counts. The J gene is TRBJ1-2, the V gene TRBV19; 8 bases are shared with TRBD1. CDR1 and CDR2 from the germline V gene are LNHDA and SQIVND (reference sequence). V lost 4 bases and J lost 4; bases outside the gene matches: 14. The CDR3 sequence is 17 residues long. CDR3 in DNA: TGTGCCAGTAGTACGTCGGACGGACAGGGACGGAGCTATGGCTACACCTTC. Its translation: CASSTSDGQGRSYGYTF.

V is TRBV5-1 and J is TRBJ2-1, with D perhaps TRBD1 (6 bases). Trimming took 0 bases from V and 8 from J, leaving 15 bases between them. The CDR3 runs to 15 residues. Germline CDR1 SGHRS, CDR2 YFSETQ. CDR3 nucleotide sequence: TGCGCCAGCAGCTTGGCCGAGACAGGTGTGGATGAGCAGTTCTTC. This codes for CASSLAETGVDEQFF. Full variable domain (rest looked up from reference TRBV5-1 and TRBJ2-1): KAGVTQTPRYLIKTRGQQVTLSCSPISGHRSVSWYQQTPGQGLQFLFEYFSETQRNKGNFPGRFSGRQFSNSRSEMNVSTLELGDSALYLCASSLAETGVDEQFFGPGTRLTVL.

The chain uses TRBV27 and TRBJ1-5; TRBD1 agrees at 8 bases. The CDR3 totals 14 residues. CDR1 MNHEY and CDR2 SMNVEV come from the germline V gene (reference sequence). V gave up 6 bases and J gave up 4 bases; unmatched junction bases: 5. The CDR3: CASSHDRGNQPQHF. The CDR3 nucleotides are TGTGCCAGCAGCCACGACAGGGGAAATCAGCCCCAGCATTTT.

The V gene is TRBV3-1 (or the pseudogene TRBV3-2), the J gene TRBJ2-5, with 13 bases lining up with TRBD2. After removal of 0 bases from V and 5 bases from J, the junction contained 0 bases not matched to a gene. This CDR3 contains 15 residues. Germline V gene sequence: CDR1 LGHDT, CDR2 YNNKEL (reference sequence). In nucleotides, the CDR3 is TGTGCCAGCAGCCAAGAACTAGCGGGAGGGGAGACCCAGTACTTC. It specifies CASSQELAGGETQYF.

The gene calls are TRBV18 and TRBJ1-1; no reliable D call. The CDR3 is made up of 15 amino acids. Germline values: CDR1 KGHSH, CDR2 LQKENI. Trimming stripped 3 bases from V and 1 base from J, with 12 bases between. CDR3 amino acids: CASSPFPAENTEAFF. The CDR3 DNA sequence: TGTGCCAGCTCACCCTTTCCCGCAGAGAACACTGAAGCTTTCTTT.